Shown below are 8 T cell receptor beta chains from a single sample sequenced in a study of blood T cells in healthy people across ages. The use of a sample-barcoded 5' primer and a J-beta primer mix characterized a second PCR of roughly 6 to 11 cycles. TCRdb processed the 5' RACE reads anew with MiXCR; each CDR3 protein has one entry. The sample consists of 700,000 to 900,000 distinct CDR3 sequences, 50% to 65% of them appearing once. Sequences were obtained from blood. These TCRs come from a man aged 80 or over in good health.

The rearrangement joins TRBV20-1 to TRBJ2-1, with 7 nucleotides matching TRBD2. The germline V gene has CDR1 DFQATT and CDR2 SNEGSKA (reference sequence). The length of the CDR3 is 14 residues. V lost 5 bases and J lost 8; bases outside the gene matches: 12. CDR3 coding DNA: TGCAGTGCTTGGACTAGTCGGTCTATCGATGAGCAGTTCTTC. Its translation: CSAWTSRSIDEQFF.

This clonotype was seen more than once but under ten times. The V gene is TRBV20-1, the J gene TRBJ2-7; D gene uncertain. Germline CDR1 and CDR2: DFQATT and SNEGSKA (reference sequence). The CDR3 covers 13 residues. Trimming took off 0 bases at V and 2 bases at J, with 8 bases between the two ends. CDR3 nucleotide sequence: TGCAGTGCTAGAGATCGCGTCCCCTACGAGCAGTACTTC. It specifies CSARDRVPYEQYF.

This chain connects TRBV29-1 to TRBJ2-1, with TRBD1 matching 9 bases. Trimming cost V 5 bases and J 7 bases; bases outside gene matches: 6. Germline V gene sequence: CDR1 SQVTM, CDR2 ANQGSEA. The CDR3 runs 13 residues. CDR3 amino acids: CSVSQGAQNEQFF. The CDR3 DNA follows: TGCAGCGTTTCACAGGGGGCGCAGAATGAGCAGTTCTTC.

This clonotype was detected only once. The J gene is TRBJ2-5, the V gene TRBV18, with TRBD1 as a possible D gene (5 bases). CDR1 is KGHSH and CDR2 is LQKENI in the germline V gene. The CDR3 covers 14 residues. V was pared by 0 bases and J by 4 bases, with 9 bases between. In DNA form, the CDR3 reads TGTGCCAGCTCACCACCGAACCAGGGAGAGACCCAGTACTTC. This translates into CASSPPNQGETQYF.

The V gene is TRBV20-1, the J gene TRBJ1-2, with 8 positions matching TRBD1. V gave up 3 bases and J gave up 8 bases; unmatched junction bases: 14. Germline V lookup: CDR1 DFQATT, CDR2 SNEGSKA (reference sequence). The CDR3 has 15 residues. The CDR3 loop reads CSARVPQDRVRGYTF. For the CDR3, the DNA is TGCAGTGCTAGGGTCCCTCAGGACAGGGTGCGCGGCTACACCTTC.

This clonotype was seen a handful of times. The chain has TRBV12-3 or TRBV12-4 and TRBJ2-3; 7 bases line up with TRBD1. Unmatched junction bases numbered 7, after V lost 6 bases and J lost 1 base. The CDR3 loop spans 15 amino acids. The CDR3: CASRRYTGGTDTQYF. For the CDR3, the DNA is TGTGCCAGCAGGAGGTACACAGGGGGCACAGATACGCAGTATTTT.

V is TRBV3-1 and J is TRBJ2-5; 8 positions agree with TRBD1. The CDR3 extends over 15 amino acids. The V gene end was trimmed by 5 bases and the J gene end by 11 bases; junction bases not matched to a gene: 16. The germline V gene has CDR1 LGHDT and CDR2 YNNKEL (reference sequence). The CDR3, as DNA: TGTGCCAGCAGCAACAGGGGGATTTACCCTAATGAGCAGTACTTC. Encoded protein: CASSNRGIYPNEQYF.

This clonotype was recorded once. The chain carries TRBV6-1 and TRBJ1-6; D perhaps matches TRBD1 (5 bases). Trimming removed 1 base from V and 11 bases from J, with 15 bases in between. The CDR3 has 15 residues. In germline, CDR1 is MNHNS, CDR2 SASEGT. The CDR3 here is CASSEGGGNWTPLHF. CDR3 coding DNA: TGTGCCAGCAGTGAAGGTGGGGGAAACTGGACACCCCTCCACTTT.